The clone carrying this T cell receptor beta chain was seen a few times. Antigen unknown. This entry comes from a study of cytomegalovirus exposure and HLA in healthy donors. Study-wide points: As a later analysis revealed, most CMV-associated TCR beta chains appeared HLA-restricted. For TCR beta chains, V- and J-gene trimming was later linked to a missense DCLRE1C variant. It was in a later analysis that TCR association rates were seen to vary by HLA locus, highest for DRB1 and lowest for HLA-C. Near-uniform donor sequencing depth was presumed by presence/absence analyses.

This CDR3 has 17 residues. J lost 4 bases, V lost 4 bases, and 13 bases had no gene match. CDR1 and CDR2 from the germline V gene are LGHNA and YSLEER. The primer mix had 60 Vbeta and 13 Jbeta primers. Using immunoSEQ multiplex PCR, the repertoire was profiled, and TCRdb retains in-frame clones only, with some absent. The data contain roughly 52,000 clones, around three fifths of them seen just once; the ten biggest clones take up approximately 10%. The V and J genes are TRBV4-3 and TRBJ1-1; TRBD1 aligns across 9 bases. The receptor was derived from a human donor in good health. The sequenced sample consisted of PBMCs. The CDR3 DNA reads TGCGCCAGCAGCCGGGACAGGGAGGGGGCTGGGGGCACTGAAGCTTTCTTT. This codes for CASSRDREGAGGTEAFF.